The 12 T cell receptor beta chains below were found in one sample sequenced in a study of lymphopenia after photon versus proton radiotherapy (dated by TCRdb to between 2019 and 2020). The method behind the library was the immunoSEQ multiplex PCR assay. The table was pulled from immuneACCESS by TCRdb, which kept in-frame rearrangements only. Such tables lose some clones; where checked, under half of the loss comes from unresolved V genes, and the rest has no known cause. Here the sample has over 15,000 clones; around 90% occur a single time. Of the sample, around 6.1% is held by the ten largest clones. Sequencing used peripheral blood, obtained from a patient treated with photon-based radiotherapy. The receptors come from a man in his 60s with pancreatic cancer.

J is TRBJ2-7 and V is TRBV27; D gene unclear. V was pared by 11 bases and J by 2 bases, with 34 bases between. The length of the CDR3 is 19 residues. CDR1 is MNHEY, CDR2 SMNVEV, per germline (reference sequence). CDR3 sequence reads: CAATVNKDNIGGSTYEQYF. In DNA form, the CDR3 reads TGTGCCGCCACGGTAAATAAGGATAATATCGGTGGAAGCACCTACGAGCAGTACTTC.

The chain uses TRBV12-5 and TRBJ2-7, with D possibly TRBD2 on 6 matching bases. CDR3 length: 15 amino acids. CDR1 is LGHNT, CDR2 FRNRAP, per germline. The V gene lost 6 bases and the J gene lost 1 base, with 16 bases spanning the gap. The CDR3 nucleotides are TGTGCTAGTGGGGGGGGTAACATTGGGTCCTACGAGCAGTACTTC. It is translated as CASGGGNIGSYEQYF.

This chain's CDR3 is CASSRGQGNRNTIYF. DNA of the CDR3: TGTGCCAGCAGCCGAGGACAGGGAAATAGAAACACCATATATTTT. The V call is TRBV5-4, the J call TRBJ1-3; TRBD1 matches 8 bases. Trimming cost V 4 bases and J 5 bases; bases outside gene matches: 8. CDR3 length equals 15 residues. Germline CDR1 and CDR2: SGHNT and YYREEE (reference sequence).

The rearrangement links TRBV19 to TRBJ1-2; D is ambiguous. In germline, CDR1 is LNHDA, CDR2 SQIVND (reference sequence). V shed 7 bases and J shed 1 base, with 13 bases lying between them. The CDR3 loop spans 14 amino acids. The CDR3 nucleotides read TGTGCCAGTAATAGAGACATCCTTAACTATGGCTACACCTTC. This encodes CASNRDILNYGYTF.

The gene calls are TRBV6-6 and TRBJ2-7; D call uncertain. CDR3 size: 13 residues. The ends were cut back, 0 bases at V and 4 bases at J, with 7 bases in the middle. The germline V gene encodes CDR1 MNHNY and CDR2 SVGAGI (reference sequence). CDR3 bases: TGTGCCAGCAGTTACTCGACACTGTACGAGCAGTACTTC. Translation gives CASSYSTLYEQYF.

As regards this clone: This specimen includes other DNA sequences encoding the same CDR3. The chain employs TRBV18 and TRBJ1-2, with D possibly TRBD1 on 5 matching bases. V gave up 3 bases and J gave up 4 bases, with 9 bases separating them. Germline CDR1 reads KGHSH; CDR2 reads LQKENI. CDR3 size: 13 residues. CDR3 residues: CASSPGGSYGYTF. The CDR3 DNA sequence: TGTGCCAGCTCACCTGGGGGGTCCTATGGCTACACCTTC.

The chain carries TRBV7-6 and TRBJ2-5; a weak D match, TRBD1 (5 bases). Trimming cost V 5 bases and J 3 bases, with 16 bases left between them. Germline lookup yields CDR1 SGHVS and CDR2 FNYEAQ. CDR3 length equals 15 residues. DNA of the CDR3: TGTGCCAGCAGCGCCAATAGTGCAGGGAAAGAGACCCAGTACTTC. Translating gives CASSANSAGKETQYF.

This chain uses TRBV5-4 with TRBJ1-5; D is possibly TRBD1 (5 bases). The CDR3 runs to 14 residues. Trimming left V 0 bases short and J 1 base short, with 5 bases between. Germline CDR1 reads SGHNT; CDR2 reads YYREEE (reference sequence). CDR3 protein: CASSLEGSNQPQHF. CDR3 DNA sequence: TGTGCCAGCAGCTTGGAGGGGAGCAATCAGCCCCAGCATTTT.

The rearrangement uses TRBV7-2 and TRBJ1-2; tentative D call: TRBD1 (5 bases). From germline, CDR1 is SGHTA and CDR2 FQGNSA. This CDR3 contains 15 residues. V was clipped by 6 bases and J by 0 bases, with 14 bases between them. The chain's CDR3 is CASRPAGPTNYGYTF. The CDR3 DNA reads TGTGCCAGCAGGCCGGCAGGGCCTACTAACTATGGCTACACCTTC.

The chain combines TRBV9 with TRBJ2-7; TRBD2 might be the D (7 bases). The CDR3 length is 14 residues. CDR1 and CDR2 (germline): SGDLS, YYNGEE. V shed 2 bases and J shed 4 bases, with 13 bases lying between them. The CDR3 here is CASSVREGGYEQYF. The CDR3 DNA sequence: TGTGCCAGCAGCGTTAGGGAGGGGGGTTACGAGCAGTACTTC.

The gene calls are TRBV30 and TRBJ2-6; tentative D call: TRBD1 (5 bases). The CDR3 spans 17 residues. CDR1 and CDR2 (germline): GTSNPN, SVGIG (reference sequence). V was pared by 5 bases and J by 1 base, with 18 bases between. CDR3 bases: TGTGCCTGGCGAAGGGGCAGGGTGAGGTCTGGGGCCAACGTCCTGACTTTC. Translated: CAWRRGRVRSGANVLTF.

The CDR3 here is CASSKSTGGTQYF. In DNA, the CDR3 is TGTGCCAGCAGCAAATCGACAGGGGGGACCCAGTACTTC. This chain links TRBV21-1 with TRBJ2-5; the DNA was not compared with TRBD1, the D call given in the table. TRBV21-1 corresponds to a pseudogene. This CDR3 contains 13 residues.